Reported below is one T cell receptor beta chain. Its antigen is unknown. This specimen belongs to a study of Tregs in tolerant kidney transplant recipients. At the level of the study: Related graft donors supplied nonmyeloablative bone marrow transplants, and mixed chimerism was transient. Study outcomes and limitations: No direct test of biological reproducibility was done here.

This CDR3 has 15 amino acids. Looked up from germline, CDR1 is SGHTA and CDR2 is FQGNSA. V shed 3 bases, J shed 4 bases, and the junction held 7 bases outside the gene matches. Sequencing was performed with immunoSEQ multiplex PCR; in TCRdb, only in-frame clones are kept and a portion is missing. The data show about 77,000 clones, with 95% to 98% seen just once and around 0.51% held by the top ten. The TCR originated in a human donor who received a combined kidney and bone marrow transplant. The chain recombines TRBV7-2 with TRBJ2-7; the match to TRBD1 covers 9 bases. The sample consisted of CD4+ T cells from blood, taken before the transplant. The CDR3 reads CASSFRRDRVYEQYF. DNA of the CDR3: TGTGCCAGCAGCTTCCGTCGGGACAGGGTATACGAGCAGTACTTC. Based on the CDR3 plus reference TRBV7-2 and TRBJ2-7, the full variable domain is GAGVSQSPSNKVTEKGKDVELRCDPISGHTALYWYRQSLGQGLEFLIYFQGNSAPDKSGLPSDRFSAERTGGSVSTLTIQRTQQEDSAVYLCASSFRRDRVYEQYFGPGTRLTVT.